This TCR beta chain was observed in a study of beta chain features in type 1 diabetes. The CDR3 contains 15 residues. CDR1 and CDR2 (germline): MNHEY, SMNVEV (reference sequence). J was trimmed by 7 bases and V by 5 bases; bases with no gene match: 9. Sequenced material consisted of expressed TCRB transcripts (all of the isolated RNA was reverse transcribed). Assay used: immunoSEQ multiplex PCR; TCRdb lists only in-frame clones, some missing. This table holds 350,000 to 450,000 clones, approximately 16% found once. One heparinised draw of blood, averaging about 116 mL, came from each donor. Sequencing was performed on naive CD4+ T cells from blood. The chain recombines TRBV27 with TRBJ1-5, with TRBD1 matching over 9 bases. The clonotype comes from a woman younger than 35 in good health. The CDR3 loop is CASSGGTGRGQPQHF. The CDR3 coding sequence is TGTGCCAGCAGTGGGGGGACAGGGCGAGGCCAGCCCCAGCATTTT.